Sequencing of this T cell receptor beta chain was carried out in a study of post-analysis software for immune sequencing data. Regarding this clonotype: Its antigen is as yet unknown.

Unique-molecular-identifier-tagged TCR beta cDNA libraries were used. Each batch of 1 to 10 million T cells produced hundreds of thousands of cDNA molecules. MiXCR, applied by TCRdb to the PCR reads, yields one record per CDR3 protein. The table shows approximately 180,000 distinct CDR3 sequences, with around 30% occurring only once. V was pared by 2 bases and J by 4 bases, with 8 bases between. The CDR3 sequence is 13 residues long. Study-level points and caveats: Patients had higher frequencies than controls of roughly five TRBV segments, including TRBV5-6, TRBV5-1 and TRBV20-1.

The chain employs TRBV12-3 or TRBV12-4 and TRBJ1-1; TRBD1 might be the D (6 bases). The TCR comes from a girl aged 5-17 years with multiple sclerosis. The specimen was blood. The CDR3 DNA is TGTGCCAGCAGTTTATTAGGGGGCACTGAAGCTTTCTTT. Residues: CASSLLGGTEAFF.